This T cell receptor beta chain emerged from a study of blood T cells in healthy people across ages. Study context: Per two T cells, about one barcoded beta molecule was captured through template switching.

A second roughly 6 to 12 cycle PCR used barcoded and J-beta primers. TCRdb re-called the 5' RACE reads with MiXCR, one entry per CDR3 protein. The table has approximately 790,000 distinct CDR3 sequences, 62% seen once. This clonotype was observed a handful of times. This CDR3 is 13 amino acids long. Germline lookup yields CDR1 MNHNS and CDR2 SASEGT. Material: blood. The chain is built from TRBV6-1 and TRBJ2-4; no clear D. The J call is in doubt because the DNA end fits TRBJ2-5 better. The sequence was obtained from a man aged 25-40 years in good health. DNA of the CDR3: TGTGCCAGCACCAATCCCATAATCGAGACCCAGTACTTC. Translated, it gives CASTNPIIETQYF.